This T cell receptor (beta chain) was identified during a study of blood T cell repertoires in COVID-19. TCRdb keeps only in-frame clones here, not all; method: immunoSEQ multiplex PCR. The data contain 170,000 or so clones, 90% to 95% of them singletons. This CDR3 has 20 residues. Trimming cost V 1 base and J 1 base; bases outside gene matches: 12. Germline V gives CDR1 SGDLS, CDR2 YYNGEE. This receptor was identified in a man over 45 with acute or convalescent COVID-19. The rearrangement joins TRBV9 to TRBJ2-3, with 13 nucleotides matching TRBD2. Sequences were obtained from peripheral blood. Written as DNA, the CDR3 is TGTGCCAGCAGCGTAAAGCCTTTTACTAGCGGGAGGGCGGGCACAGATACGCAGTATTTT. Translation: CASSVKPFTSGRAGTDTQYF.